The next 16 T cell receptor beta chains were all read from a single sample in a study of T cell changes during pregnancy in multiple sclerosis. The table came from immunoSEQ multiplex PCR; TCRdb's copy has only in-frame clones and leaves some out. Seen here are about 97,000 clones, 90% observed once, and the top ten hold approximately 0.76%. Sequences were derived from peripheral blood, sampled in the second trimester of pregnancy. These receptors came from a female donor in good health, enrolled as a control in a pregnancy study.

The gene calls are TRBV5-8 and TRBJ2-7, with 7 positions matching TRBD2. CDR3 length: 15 amino acids. The germline gives CDR1 SGHTS, CDR2 YDEGEE. V lost 0 bases to trimming and J lost 5 bases; unmatched junction nucleotides: 8. The CDR3 sequence is CASSLGAPGLNEQYF. For the CDR3, the DNA is TGTGCCAGCAGCTTGGGGGCCCCGGGACTAAACGAGCAGTACTTC.

This chain uses TRBV15 with TRBJ1-1, with 8 bases identical to TRBD1. CDR3 size: 13 residues. Germline lookup yields CDR1 LNHNV and CDR2 YYDKDF (reference sequence). The J segment lost 11 bases and the V segment lost 3 bases, leaving 8 bases of the junction unmatched. The DNA for the CDR3 is TGTGCCACCAGCAGGGGACAGGAGACCAGGGCTTTCTTT. It is translated as CATSRGQETRAFF.

This clone was observed a handful of times. The chain links TRBV6-4 to TRBJ2-2, with D hard to call. CDR1 is MRHNA and CDR2 is SNTAGT in the germline V gene. This CDR3 has 13 amino acids. The V gene lost 5 bases and the J gene lost 4 bases, with 8 bases spanning the gap. The CDR3 DNA follows: TGTGCCAGCAGTCGCGATACCACCGGGGAGCTGTTTTTT. It specifies CASSRDTTGELFF.

The rearrangement links TRBV2 to TRBJ1-4; 7 bases line up with TRBD1. This CDR3 region has 14 residues. V shed 4 bases, J shed 5 bases, and the junction held 4 bases outside the gene matches. Germline V lookup: CDR1 SNHLY, CDR2 FYNNEI. This CDR3 is CASSAGTANEKLFF. The CDR3 DNA reads as TGTGCCAGCAGTGCCGGGACAGCGAATGAAAAACTGTTTTTT.

This clone was detected once. V usage is TRBV29-1 and J usage is TRBJ1-1; 8 positions match TRBD1. Trimming removed 4 bases from V and 2 bases from J; junction bases left unmatched: 6. The CDR3 is 14 amino acids. The germline CDR1 and CDR2 sequences are SQVTM and ANQGSEA. CDR3 protein: CSVGTGRTNTEAFF. CDR3 nucleotides: TGCAGCGTTGGGACAGGGCGTACCAACACTGAAGCTTTCTTT. The full variable domain, in which reference TRBV29-1 and TRBJ1-1 provide the parts outside the CDR3, is SAVISQKPSRDICQRGTSLTIQCQVDSQVTMMFWYRQQPGQSLTLIATANQGSEATYESGFVIDKFPISRPNLTFSTLTVSNMSPEDSSIYLCSVGTGRTNTEAFFGQGTRLTVV.

This clone was counted a single time. The V call is TRBV19, the J call TRBJ1-2; 8 bases are shared with TRBD1. The junction had 5 bases not matched to a gene; V was cut back by 4 bases and J by 4 bases. The CDR3 extends over 14 amino acids. The germline V gene has CDR1 LNHDA and CDR2 SQIVND (reference sequence). CDR3 region: CASSTQGAIYGYTF. CDR3 nucleotide sequence: TGTGCCAGTAGTACCCAGGGGGCTATCTATGGCTACACCTTC.

The rearrangement uses TRBV25-1 and TRBJ1-6, with a weak D call TRBD1 (5 bases). The CDR3 totals 13 residues. The V gene's germline CDR1 is MGHDK and CDR2 SYGVNS. Trimming pared 4 bases from V and 10 bases from J, leaving 11 bases between. In DNA, the CDR3 is TGTGCCAGCAGTGCGTCAGGGAACTCACCCCTCCACTTT. This encodes CASSASGNSPLHF.

The rearrangement joins TRBV11-3 to TRBJ2-3; TRBD2 matches 15 bases. This CDR3 has 16 amino acids. The junction had 3 bases not matched to a gene; V was cut back by 5 bases and J by 3 bases. Per germline, CDR1 SGHNT and CDR2 YENEEA. CDR3: CASSRGTSGRTDTQYF. CDR3 DNA sequence: TGTGCCAGCAGCCGGGGGACTAGCGGGAGGACAGATACGCAGTATTTT. Based on the CDR3 plus reference TRBV11-3 and TRBJ2-3, the full variable domain is EAGVVQSPRYKIIEKKQPVAFWCNPISGHNTLYWYLQNLGQGPELLIRYENEEAVDDSQLPKDRFSAERLKGVDSTLKIQPAELGDSAVYLCASSRGTSGRTDTQYFGPGTRLTVL.

This clone was counted between two and nine times. V usage is TRBV7-9 and J usage is TRBJ2-5; D gene uncertain. Trimming shortened V by 5 bases and J by 2 bases, and 3 bases separated the two germline ends. The CDR3 runs to 11 residues. Germline V CDR1 and CDR2: SEHNR, FQNEAQ (reference sequence). The DNA for the CDR3 is TGTGCCAGCAGCCCTCAAGAGACCCAGTACTTC. This gives the protein CASSPQETQYF.

The chain joins TRBV15 to TRBJ1-1; D gene unclear. In germline, CDR1 is LNHNV, CDR2 YYDKDF (reference sequence). This CDR3 comprises 12 residues. V lost 0 bases, J lost 7 bases, and 6 bases lay in between. This CDR3 is CATSREAGEAFF. The CDR3 DNA is TGTGCCACCAGCAGAGAGGCAGGTGAAGCTTTCTTT. Looking up the rest from reference TRBV15 and TRBJ1-1 gives the full variable domain: DAMVIQNPRYQVTQFGKPVTLSCSQTLNHNVMYWYQQKSSQAPKLLFHYYDKDFNNEADTPDNFQSRRPNTSFCFLDIRSPGLGDTAMYLCATSREAGEAFFGQGTRLTVV.

The chain joins TRBV25-1 to TRBJ2-2, with 9 bases lining up with TRBD2. CDR3 length: 17 residues. J was trimmed by 8 bases and V by 2 bases; bases with no gene match: 12. The germline V gene has CDR1 MGHDK and CDR2 SYGVNS. In DNA form, the CDR3 reads TGTGCCAGCAGTGAAACAGGTGGTAGCGGGAGAGGAGGGGAGCTGTTTTTT. Its protein product is CASSETGGSGRGGELFF.

The V and J genes are TRBV5-4 and TRBJ2-7; D gene ambiguous. The ends were cut back, 10 bases at V and 2 bases at J, with 19 bases in the middle. The CDR3 has 14 amino acids. Per the germline V gene, CDR1 is SGHNT and CDR2 is YYREEE (reference sequence). The CDR3 region is CAATMQTATYEQYF. The CDR3 DNA sequence: TGTGCCGCTACCATGCAGACTGCCACCTACGAGCAGTACTTC.

This chain links TRBV6-5 with TRBJ1-6, with 8 positions matching TRBD1. Germline V gene lookup returns CDR1 MNHEY and CDR2 SVGAGI. This CDR3 is 15 amino acids long. Trimming at V came to 6 bases and at J to 6 bases, leaving 7 bases not matched to a gene. The CDR3 DNA sequence: TGTGCCAGCAGGGTGGACAGGGTGGTTAATTCACCCCTCCACTTT. Its protein is CASRVDRVVNSPLHF.

The genes are TRBV5-6 and TRBJ2-4, with D uncertain. CDR1 is SGHDT, CDR2 YYEEEE, per germline. The CDR3 covers 16 residues. V dropped 0 bases and J dropped 0 bases, with 10 bases sitting between them. CDR3 DNA sequence: TGTGCCAGCAGCTTGGTCCCGACACTAGCCAAAAACATTCAGTACTTC. Translating gives CASSLVPTLAKNIQYF. The whole variable domain, filled in from reference TRBV5-6 and TRBJ2-4, reads DAGVTQSPTHLIKTRGQQVTLRCSPKSGHDTVSWYQQALGQGPQFIFQYYEEEERQRGNFPDRFSGHQFPNYSSELNVNALLLGDSALYLCASSLVPTLAKNIQYFGAGTRLSVL.

Written as DNA, the CDR3 is TGTGCCAGCGGATCTGGGTGGGGCCGGGGGGGGAACACCGGGGAGCTGTTTTTT. This encodes CASGSGWGRGGNTGELFF. The chain couples TRBV27 to TRBJ2-2; 8 bases map to TRBD2. The CDR3 covers 18 residues. Trimming took 8 bases from V and 1 from J; bases not matched to a gene: 15. Germline V CDR1 and CDR2: MNHEY, SMNVEV (reference sequence).

V usage is TRBV6-1 and J usage is TRBJ2-3; 10 nucleotides line up with TRBD2. Germline V gene sequence: CDR1 MNHNS, CDR2 SASEGT. V dropped 2 bases and J dropped 2; count of bases not matched to a gene: 7. This CDR3 is built from 17 residues. The CDR3 here is CASSERLAGAYTDTQYF. The CDR3 DNA reads as TGTGCCAGCAGTGAAAGGCTAGCGGGGGCCTACACAGATACGCAGTATTTT.